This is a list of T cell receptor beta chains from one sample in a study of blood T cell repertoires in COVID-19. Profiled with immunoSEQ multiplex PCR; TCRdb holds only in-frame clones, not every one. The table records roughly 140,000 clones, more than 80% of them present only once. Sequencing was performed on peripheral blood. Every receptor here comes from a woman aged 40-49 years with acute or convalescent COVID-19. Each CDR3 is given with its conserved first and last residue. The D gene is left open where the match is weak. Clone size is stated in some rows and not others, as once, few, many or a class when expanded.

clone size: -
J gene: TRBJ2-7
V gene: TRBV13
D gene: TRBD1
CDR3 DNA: TGTGCCAGCAGCGCTACCCTGGACAGGGGGAACTACGAGCAGTACTTC
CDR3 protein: CASSATLDRGNYEQYF

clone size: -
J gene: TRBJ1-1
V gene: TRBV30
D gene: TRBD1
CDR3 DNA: TGTGCCTGGAGTGTAGGGACAGCGAACACTGAAGCTTTCTTT
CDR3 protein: CAWSVGTANTEAFF

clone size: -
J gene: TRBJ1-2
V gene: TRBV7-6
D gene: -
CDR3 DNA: TGTGCCAGCAGCGCCGCCGGGACACTAAGCAAGTATGGCTACACCTTC
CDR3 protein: CASSAAGTLSKYGYTF

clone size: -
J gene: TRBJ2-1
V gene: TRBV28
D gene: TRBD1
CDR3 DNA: TGTGCCAGCAGTTCCGGACAGGGAAACTACAATGAGCAGTTCTTC
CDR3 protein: CASSSGQGNYNEQFF

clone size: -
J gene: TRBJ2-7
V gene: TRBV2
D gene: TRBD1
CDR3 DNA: TGTGCCAGCAGTGACAGGGGGACCTACGAGCAGTACTTC
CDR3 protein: CASSDRGTYEQYF

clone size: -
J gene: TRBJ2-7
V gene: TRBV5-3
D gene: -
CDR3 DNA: TGTGCCAGAAGCTTGGACAGGGACCTATCCTACGAGCAGTACTTC
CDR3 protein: CARSLDRDLSYEQYF

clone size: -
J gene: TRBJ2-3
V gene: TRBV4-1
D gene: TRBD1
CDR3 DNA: TGCGCCAGCAGCCGAAGACAGGGGTCAGATACGCAGTATTTT
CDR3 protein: CASSRRQGSDTQYF

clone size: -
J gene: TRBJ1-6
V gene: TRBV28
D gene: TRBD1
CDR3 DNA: TGTGCCAGCCTTTTTTCGGGACAGGCTAATTCACCCCTCCACTTT
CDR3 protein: CASLFSGQANSPLHF

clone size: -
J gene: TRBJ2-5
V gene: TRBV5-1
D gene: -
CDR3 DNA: TGCGCCAGTCAGACTAGTCTCCAAGAGACCCAGTACTTC
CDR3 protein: CASQTSLQETQYF

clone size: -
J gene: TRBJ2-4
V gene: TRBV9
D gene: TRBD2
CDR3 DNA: TGTGCCAGCAGCGTAGCGGCGACTAGCGGGAGTAACATTCAGTACTTC
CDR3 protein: CASSVAATSGSNIQYF

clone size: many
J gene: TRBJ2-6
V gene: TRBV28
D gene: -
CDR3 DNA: TGTGCCAGCAACAACAGGGCTGGGGCCAACGTCCTGACTTTC
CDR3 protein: CASNNRAGANVLTF

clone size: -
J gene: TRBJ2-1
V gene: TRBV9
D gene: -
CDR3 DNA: TGTGCCAGCAGCCCCCGGGTTGCCTACAATGAGCAGTTCTTC
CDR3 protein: CASSPRVAYNEQFF

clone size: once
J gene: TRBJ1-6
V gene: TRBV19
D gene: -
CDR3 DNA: TGTGCCAGTAGATCCCAGATTAATTCACCCCTCCACTTT
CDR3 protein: CASRSQINSPLHF

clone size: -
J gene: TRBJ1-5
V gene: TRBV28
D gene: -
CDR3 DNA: TGTGCCAGCAGTTTGGGGGGAAGTCAGCCCCAGCATTTT
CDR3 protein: CASSLGGSQPQHF

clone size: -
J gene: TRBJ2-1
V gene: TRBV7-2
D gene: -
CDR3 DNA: TGTGCCAGCAGCTTCCCCCTCGCGGGAACCACTAACAATGAGCAGTTCTTC
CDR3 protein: CASSFPLAGTTNNEQFF

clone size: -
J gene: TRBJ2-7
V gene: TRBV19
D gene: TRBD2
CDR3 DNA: TGTGCCAGTAGTATAGGGGGGGGTTACGAGCAGTACTTC
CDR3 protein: CASSIGGGYEQYF

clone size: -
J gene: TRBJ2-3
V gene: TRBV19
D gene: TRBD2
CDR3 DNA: TGTGCCAGTAGTACTAGCGGGGGAACAGATACGCAGTATTTT
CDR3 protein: CASSTSGGTDTQYF

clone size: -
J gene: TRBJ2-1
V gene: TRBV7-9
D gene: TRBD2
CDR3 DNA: TGTGCCAGCAGCTTAAGATGGGGCGGGAGAGGTGAGCAGTTCTTC
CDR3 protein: CASSLRWGGRGEQFF

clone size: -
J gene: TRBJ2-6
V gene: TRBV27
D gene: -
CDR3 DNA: TGTGCCAGCAGTTTAGGCCCCGGAGTTGCCGGGGCCAACGTCCTGACTTTC
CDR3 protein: CASSLGPGVAGANVLTF

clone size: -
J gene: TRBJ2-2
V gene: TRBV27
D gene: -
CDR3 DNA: TGTGCCAGCAGGGGGGGCACCGGGGAGCTGTTTTTT
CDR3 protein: CASRGGTGELFF

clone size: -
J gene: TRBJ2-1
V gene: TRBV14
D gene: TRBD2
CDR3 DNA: TGTGCCAGCAGCCAAGGTTCGGCGGGAGGGCTTACAAATGAGCAGTTCTTC
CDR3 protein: CASSQGSAGGLTNEQFF

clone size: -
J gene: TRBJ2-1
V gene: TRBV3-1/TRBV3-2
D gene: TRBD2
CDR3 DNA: TGTGCCAGCAGCCCCCTGCTAGCGGGGTATGAGCAGTTCTTC
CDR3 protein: CASSPLLAGYEQFF

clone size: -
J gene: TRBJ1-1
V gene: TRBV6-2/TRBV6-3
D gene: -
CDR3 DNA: TGTGCCAGCAGTTACTCGAGCGGGGTTAGGGCTGAAGCTTTCTTT
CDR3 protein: CASSYSSGVRAEAFF

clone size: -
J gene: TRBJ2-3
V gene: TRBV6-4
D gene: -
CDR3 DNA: TGTGCCAGCAGTGACTCTGCGGGTAGCACAGATACGCAGTATTTT
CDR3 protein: CASSDSAGSTDTQYF

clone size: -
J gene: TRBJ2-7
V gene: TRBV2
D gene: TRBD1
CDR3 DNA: TGTGCCAGCAGTACCGACTCCAGGACAGGGAATGACGAGCAGTACTTC
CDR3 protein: CASSTDSRTGNDEQYF

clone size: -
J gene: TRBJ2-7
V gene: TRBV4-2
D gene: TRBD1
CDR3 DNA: TGTGCCAGCAGTCAGCGGACAGGGGGTGACGAGCAGTACTTC
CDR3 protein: CASSQRTGGDEQYF

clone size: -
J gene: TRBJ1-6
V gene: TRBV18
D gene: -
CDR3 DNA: TGTGCCAGCTCACCAGAGGGCTTGGAGAATTCACCCCTCCACTTT
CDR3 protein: CASSPEGLENSPLHF

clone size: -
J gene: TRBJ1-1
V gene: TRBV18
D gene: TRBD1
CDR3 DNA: TGTGCCAGCTCACCATGGCGGGACAGAGTGAACACTGAAGCTTTCTTT
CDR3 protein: CASSPWRDRVNTEAFF

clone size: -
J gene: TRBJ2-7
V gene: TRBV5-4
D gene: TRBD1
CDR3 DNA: TGTGCCAGCAGCGCTGGACAGGGGGCGAACGAGCAGTACTTC
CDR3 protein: CASSAGQGANEQYF

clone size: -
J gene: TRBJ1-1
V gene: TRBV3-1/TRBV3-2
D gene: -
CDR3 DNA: TGTGCCAGCAGGCCGGCGGCGGGAATAGGCTCCGAAGAAGCTTTCTTT
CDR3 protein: CASRPAAGIGSEEAFF

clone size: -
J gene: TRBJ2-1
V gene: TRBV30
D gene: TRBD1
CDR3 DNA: TGTGCCTGGAGCCTAAATATGGGACAGAAAAATGAGCAGTTCTTC
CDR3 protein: CAWSLNMGQKNEQFF

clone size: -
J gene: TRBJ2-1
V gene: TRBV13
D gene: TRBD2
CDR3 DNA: TGTGCCAGCAGCTTAGTGCTAGCGGGAGTGTCTGAGCAGTTCTTC
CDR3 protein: CASSLVLAGVSEQFF

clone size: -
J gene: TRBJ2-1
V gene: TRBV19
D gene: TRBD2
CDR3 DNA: TGTGCCAGTAGTACTCCCGGGACTAAGAGCTACAATGAGCAGTTCTTC
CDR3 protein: CASSTPGTKSYNEQFF

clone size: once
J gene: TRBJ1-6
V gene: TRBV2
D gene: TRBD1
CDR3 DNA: TGTGCCAGCAGTGAATTGGGGACAGGGGGCTCTTCACCCCTCCACTTT
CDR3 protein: CASSELGTGGSSPLHF

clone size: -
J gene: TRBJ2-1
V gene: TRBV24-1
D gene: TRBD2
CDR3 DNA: TGTGCCACCAGTGCCGGACTAGCGTTTGATAGCTCCTACAATGAGCAGTTCTTC
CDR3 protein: CATSAGLAFDSSYNEQFF

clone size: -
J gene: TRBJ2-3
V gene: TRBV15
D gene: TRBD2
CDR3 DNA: TGTGCCACCAGCGAGAGAGGACTAGCGAGAGATACGCAGTATTTT
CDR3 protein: CATSERGLARDTQYF

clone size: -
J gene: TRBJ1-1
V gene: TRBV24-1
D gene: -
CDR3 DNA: TGTGCCACCAGCCAGACGGGGTACAAAGCTTTCTTT
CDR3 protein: CATSQTGYKAFF

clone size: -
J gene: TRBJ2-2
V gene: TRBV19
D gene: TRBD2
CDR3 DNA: TGTGCCAGTAGTACCCTAGCGGGGGGAACCGGGGAGCTGTTTTTT
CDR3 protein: CASSTLAGGTGELFF

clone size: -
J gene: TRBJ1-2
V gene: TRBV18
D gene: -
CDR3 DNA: TGTGCCAGCTCACCAAGGCAGGGCAGCTATGGCTACACCTTC
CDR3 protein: CASSPRQGSYGYTF

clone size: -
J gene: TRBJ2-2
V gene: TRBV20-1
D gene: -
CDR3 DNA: TGCAGTGCTAGTGGTATCCGTAGGAACACCGGGGAGCTGTTTTTT
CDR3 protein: CSASGIRRNTGELFF

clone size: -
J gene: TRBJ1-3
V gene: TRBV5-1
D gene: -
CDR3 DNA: TGCGCCAGCAGCTTGGAACCTAGTAGTAGCTCTGGAAACACCATATATTTT
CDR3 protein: CASSLEPSSSSGNTIYF

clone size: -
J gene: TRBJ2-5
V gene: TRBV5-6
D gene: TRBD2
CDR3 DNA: TGTGCCAGCAGCTTGCCGCCTAGCGGGAGTAGTCTAGAGACCCAGTACTTC
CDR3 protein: CASSLPPSGSSLETQYF

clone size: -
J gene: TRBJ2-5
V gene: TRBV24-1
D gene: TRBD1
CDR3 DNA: TGTGCCACCAGTGAGTCCCGGGACAGACAAGAGACCCAGTACTTC
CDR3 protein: CATSESRDRQETQYF

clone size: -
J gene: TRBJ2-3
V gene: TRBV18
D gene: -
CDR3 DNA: TGTGCCAGCTCACCGGTCGTCAACAGCCACACAGATACGCAGTATTTT
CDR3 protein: CASSPVVNSHTDTQYF

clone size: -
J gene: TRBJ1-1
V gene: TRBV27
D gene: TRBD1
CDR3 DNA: TGTGCCAGCAGGAGACAGGGTGGTAGCACTGAAGCTTTCTTT
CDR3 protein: CASRRQGGSTEAFF

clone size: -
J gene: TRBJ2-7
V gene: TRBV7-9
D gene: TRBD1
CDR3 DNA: TGTGCCAGCAGCTTAGCGGACAGGTTCGAGCAGTACTTC
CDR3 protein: CASSLADRFEQYF

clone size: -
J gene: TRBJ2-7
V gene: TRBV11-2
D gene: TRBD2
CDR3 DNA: TGTGCCAGCAGCTTAGATTTAGGACTAGCGGTAACCTACGAGCAGTACTTC
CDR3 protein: CASSLDLGLAVTYEQYF